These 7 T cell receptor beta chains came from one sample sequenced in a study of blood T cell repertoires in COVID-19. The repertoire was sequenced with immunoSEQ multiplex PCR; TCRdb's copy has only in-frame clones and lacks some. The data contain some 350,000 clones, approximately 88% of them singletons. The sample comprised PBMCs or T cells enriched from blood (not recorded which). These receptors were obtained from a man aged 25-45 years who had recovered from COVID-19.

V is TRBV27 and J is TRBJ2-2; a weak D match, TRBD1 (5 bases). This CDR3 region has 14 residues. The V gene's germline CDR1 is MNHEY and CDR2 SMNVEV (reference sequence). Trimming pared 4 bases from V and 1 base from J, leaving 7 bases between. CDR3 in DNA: TGTGCCAGCAGTTCTGGACAGAACACCGGGGAGCTGTTTTTT. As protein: CASSSGQNTGELFF.

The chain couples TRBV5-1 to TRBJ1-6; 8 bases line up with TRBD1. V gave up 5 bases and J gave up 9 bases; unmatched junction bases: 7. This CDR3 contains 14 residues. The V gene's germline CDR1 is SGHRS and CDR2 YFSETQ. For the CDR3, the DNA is TGCGCCAGCAGGTCGGGACAGGTGGCTTCACCCCTCCACTTT. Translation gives CASRSGQVASPLHF.

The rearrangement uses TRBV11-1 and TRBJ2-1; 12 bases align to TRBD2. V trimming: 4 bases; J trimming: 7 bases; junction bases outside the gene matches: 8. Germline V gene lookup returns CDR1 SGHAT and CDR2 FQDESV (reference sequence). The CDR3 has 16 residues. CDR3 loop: CASSSLAGGLMNEQFF. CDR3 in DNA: TGTGCCAGCAGCTCGCTAGCGGGGGGGCTAATGAATGAGCAGTTCTTC.

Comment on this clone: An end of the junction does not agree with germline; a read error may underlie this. The DNA for the CDR3 is TGTGCCAGCAGCTTAACACTCTTC. Amino acid sequence: CASSLTLF. This rearrangement joins TRBV7-2 to TRBJ2-1; D unresolved. Germline lookup yields CDR1 SGHTA and CDR2 FQGNSA. The CDR3 totals 8 residues.

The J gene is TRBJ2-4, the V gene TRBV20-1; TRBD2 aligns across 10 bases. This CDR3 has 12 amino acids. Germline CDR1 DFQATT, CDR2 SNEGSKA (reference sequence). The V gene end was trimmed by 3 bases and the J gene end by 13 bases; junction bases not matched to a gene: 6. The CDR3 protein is CSASGTSVLQYF. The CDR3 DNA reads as TGCAGTGCTAGTGGGACTAGCGTCTTACAGTACTTC.

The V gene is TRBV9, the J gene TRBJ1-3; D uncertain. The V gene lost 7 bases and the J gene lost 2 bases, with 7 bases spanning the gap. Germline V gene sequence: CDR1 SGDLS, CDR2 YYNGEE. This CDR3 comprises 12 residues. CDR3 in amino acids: CASGRTGNTIYF. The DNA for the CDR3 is TGTGCCAGCGGGAGGACTGGAAACACCATATATTTT.

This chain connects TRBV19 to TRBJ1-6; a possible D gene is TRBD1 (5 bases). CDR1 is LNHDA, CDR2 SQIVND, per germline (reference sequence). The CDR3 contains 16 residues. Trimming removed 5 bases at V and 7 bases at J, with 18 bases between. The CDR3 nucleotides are TGTGCCAGTAGTCCCTCCAGGGTTAATCCAAATTCACCCCTCCACTTT. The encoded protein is CASSPSRVNPNSPLHF.